This entry is about one T cell receptor beta chain. As yet, its antigen is unknown. The data derive from a study of PD-1 blockade in classical Hodgkin lymphoma. In the study overall: Nivolumab was administered to patients intravenously at 3 mg/kg every 2 weeks. Study-wide results and caveats: Repertoire difference causes, possibly disease activity or prior therapy, remain undefined. In CD4+ cells, TCR diversity went up significantly by C4D1, but in CD8+ cells it did not.

With 4 bases clipped from V and 1 base from J, the junction kept 4 bases outside the gene matches. The CDR3 has 14 residues. CDR1 and CDR2 (germline): SQVTM, ANQGSEA. Clones were sequenced by immunoSEQ multiplex PCR, and TCRdb holds only the in-frame ones, with some missing. There are 30,000 to 40,000 clones in the sample; roughly nine tenths occur only once, and approximately 0.27% lies in the top ten. As to time point: cycle 4 day 1 (C4D1), after 5 to 7 weeks of nivolumab. Autologous stem cell transplantation was followed by relapse in every patient, and brentuximab vedotin exposure varied. Magnetic negative selection purified CD4+ T cells from thawed PBMCs. Classifying best responses yielded complete response, partial response or progressive disease.

The material sequenced was CD4+ T cells from blood, taken before the fourth cycle of nivolumab. This chain uses TRBV29-1 with TRBJ1-5, with 7 bases aligning to TRBD1. The receptor was isolated from a human donor with classical Hodgkin lymphoma. The CDR3 reads CSVGQGGSNQPQHF. The CDR3 coding sequence is TGCAGCGTTGGACAGGGAGGAAGCAATCAGCCCCAGCATTTT.